This entry lists 9 T cell receptor beta chains sequenced from one sample in a study of T cell responses to AZD1222 COVID-19 vaccine. TCRdb's copy holds only in-frame clones and misses some; the assay was immunoSEQ multiplex PCR. The profile covers 78,000 or so clones, with around 88% appearing a single time and about a fifth taken by the ten largest. The sample here was peripheral blood, taken on day 0 of AZD1222 vaccination. The origin of the receptors is an adult in good health.

The chain joins TRBV5-4 to TRBJ2-7; TRBD2 matches 8 bases. Germline V lookup: CDR1 SGHNT, CDR2 YYREEE (reference sequence). Trimming took 4 bases from V and 5 from J; bases not matched to a gene: 14. The CDR3 is made up of 16 amino acids. CDR3 in DNA: TGTGCCAGCAGCCGCCTGGTCAGCGGGAGTCCAGACGAGCAGTACTTC. Protein: CASSRLVSGSPDEQYF.

CDR3 sequence: CASSWAQGSNEKLFF. In nucleotides, the CDR3 is TGTGCCAGCAGCTGGGCACAGGGGTCTAATGAAAAACTGTTTTTT. This chain connects TRBV7-8 to TRBJ1-4; 7 nucleotides agree with TRBD1. CDR1 is SGHVS and CDR2 is FQNEAQ in the germline V gene. V lost 4 bases to trimming and J lost 3 bases; unmatched junction nucleotides: 5. CDR3 size: 15 residues.

The chain joins TRBV7-9 to TRBJ2-3; D could derive from TRBD1 or TRBD2 (5 bases each). The CDR3 loop spans 12 amino acids. Germline values: CDR1 SEHNR, CDR2 FQNEAQ (reference sequence). V was shortened by 5 bases and J by 6 bases, with 9 bases between the two germline ends. The CDR3, as DNA: TGTGCCAGCAGCGCAGGGACGGATACGCAGTATTTT. The encoded protein is CASSAGTDTQYF.

The chain has TRBV30 and TRBJ1-6; D gene ambiguous. Trimming removed 2 bases from V and 0 bases from J, with 11 bases in between. The germline CDR1 and CDR2 sequences are GTSNPN and SVGIG (reference sequence). CDR3 size: 16 residues. The CDR3 loop is CAWSNLGSSYNSPLHF. CDR3 sequence (DNA): TGTGCCTGGAGTAATCTAGGGAGCTCCTATAATTCACCCCTCCACTTT. The full variable domain, completed using reference TRBV30 and TRBJ1-6, is SQTIHQWPATLVQPVGSPLSLECTVEGTSNPNLYWYRQAAGRGLQLLFYSVGIGQISSEVPQNLSASRPQDRQFILSSKKLLLSDSGFYLCAWSNLGSSYNSPLHFGNGTRLTVT.

The rearrangement joins TRBV10-3 to TRBJ1-2; 7 bases are a match to TRBD1. The J segment lost 2 bases and the V segment lost 8 bases, leaving 8 bases of the junction unmatched. The germline gives CDR1 ENHRY, CDR2 SYGVKD. The CDR3 length is 14 residues. CDR3 region: CAIVRDSENYGYTF. CDR3 DNA: TGTGCCATCGTGCGGGACAGCGAGAACTATGGCTACACCTTC.

The V call is TRBV14, the J call TRBJ1-1, with no clear D. The germline V gene has CDR1 SGHDN and CDR2 FVKESK. V shed 0 bases and J shed 4 bases, with 18 bases lying between them. The CDR3 is 17 residues long. As DNA, the CDR3 is TGTGCCAGCAGCCAAGATGTGAGGCGTTTGGGCTCCACTGAAGCTTTCTTT. This translates into CASSQDVRRLGSTEAFF.

The V gene is TRBV9, the J gene TRBJ1-1; 9 bases fit TRBD1. This CDR3 region has 14 residues. V lost 4 bases to trimming and J lost 6 bases; unmatched junction nucleotides: 7. The V gene's germline CDR1 is SGDLS and CDR2 YYNGEE. CDR3 in amino acids: CASSYLTGGSEAFF. The DNA for the CDR3 is TGTGCCAGCAGCTACCTAACAGGGGGCTCTGAAGCTTTCTTT.

This chain connects TRBV28 to TRBJ2-7; 7 nucleotides align to TRBD1. Germline CDR1 MDHEN, CDR2 SYDVKM. After removal of 4 bases from V and 1 base from J, the junction contained 10 bases not matched to a gene. CDR3 length: 16 residues. Here the CDR3 DNA reads TGTGCCAGCAGTTCCACAGGGGACACTACGTCCTACGAGCAGTACTTC. Protein product: CASSSTGDTTSYEQYF.

V and J are TRBV7-3 and TRBJ1-4; D is undetermined. V lost 5 bases, J lost 0 bases, and 16 bases lay in between. The CDR3 is 17 amino acids. Germline CDR1 reads SGHTA; CDR2 reads FQGTGA. The CDR3 spells CASSRMRHPATNEKLFF. The CDR3 nucleotides read TGTGCCAGCAGCCGGATGAGACACCCGGCAACTAATGAAAAACTGTTTTTT.